This TCR beta chain was sequenced for a study of T cell repertoires in cytomegalovirus infection. Looking at the study overall: The public TCR beta signatures pointed to both CMV infection and matching HLA type.

Study findings and constraints: CMV-specific TCR beta clonotypes restricted by HLA-C were the ones dominating the ex vivo response.

TCRdb re-derived calls from the reads in MiXCR, one entry per CDR3 protein. This sample has about 310,000 distinct CDR3 sequences; just under 25% occur once, and the top ten carry roughly 15%. V lost 3 bases, J lost 5 bases, and 7 bases lay in between. CDR3 size: 12 residues. In its sample, this clonotype was seen many times. Its antigen is unidentified. The source is a human donor in good health (CMV status not recorded). Some clones in this sample may be carry-over from other donors' samples. The source was cultured PBMCs, collected from culture after CMV antigen stimulation. This chain links TRBV12-3 or TRBV12-4 with TRBJ2-5; D gene unclear. For the CDR3, the DNA is TGTGCCAGCAGTTTGAACTCGGAGACCCAGTACTTC. This codes for CASSLNSETQYF.